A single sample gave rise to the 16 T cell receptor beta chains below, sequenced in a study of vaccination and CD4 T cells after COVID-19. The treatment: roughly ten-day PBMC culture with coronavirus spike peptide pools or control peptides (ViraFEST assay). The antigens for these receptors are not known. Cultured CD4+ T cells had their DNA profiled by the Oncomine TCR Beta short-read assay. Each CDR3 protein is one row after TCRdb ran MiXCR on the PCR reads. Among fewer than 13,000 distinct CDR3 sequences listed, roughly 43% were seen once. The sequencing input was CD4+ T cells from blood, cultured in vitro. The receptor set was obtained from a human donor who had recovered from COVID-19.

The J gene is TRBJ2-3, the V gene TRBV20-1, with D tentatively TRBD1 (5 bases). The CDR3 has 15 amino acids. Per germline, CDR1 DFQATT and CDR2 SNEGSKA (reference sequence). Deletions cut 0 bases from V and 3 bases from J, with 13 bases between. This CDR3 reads CSAREGRGRTDTQYF. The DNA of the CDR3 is TGCAGTGCTAGAGAGGGGCGTGGGCGGACAGATACGCAGTATTTT.

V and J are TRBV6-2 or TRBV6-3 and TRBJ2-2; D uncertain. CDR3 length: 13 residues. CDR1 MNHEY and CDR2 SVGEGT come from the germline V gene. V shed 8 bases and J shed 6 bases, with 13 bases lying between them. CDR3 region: CASRGRRAGELFF. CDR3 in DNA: TGTGCCAGCCGCGGACGTCGAGCCGGGGAGCTGTTTTTT.

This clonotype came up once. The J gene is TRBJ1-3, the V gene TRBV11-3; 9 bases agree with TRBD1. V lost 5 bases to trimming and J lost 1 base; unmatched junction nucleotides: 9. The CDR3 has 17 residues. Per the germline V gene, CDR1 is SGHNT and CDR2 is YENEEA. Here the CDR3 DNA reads TGTGCCAGCAGCCCTCCCCGGGACAGGGCGTCTGGAAACACCATATATTTT. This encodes CASSPPRDRASGNTIYF.

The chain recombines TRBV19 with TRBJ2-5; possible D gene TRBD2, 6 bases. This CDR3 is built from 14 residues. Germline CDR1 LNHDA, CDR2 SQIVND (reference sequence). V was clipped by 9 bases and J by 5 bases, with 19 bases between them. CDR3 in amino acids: CASTGTVREETQYF. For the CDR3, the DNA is TGTGCCAGCACCGGGACTGTACGGGAGGAGACCCAGTACTTC.

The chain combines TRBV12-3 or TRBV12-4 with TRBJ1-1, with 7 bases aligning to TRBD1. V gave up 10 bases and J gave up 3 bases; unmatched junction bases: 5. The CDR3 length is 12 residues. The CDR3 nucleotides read TGTGCCACTTCGACAGGGTACACTGAAGCTTTCTTT. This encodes CATSTGYTEAFF.

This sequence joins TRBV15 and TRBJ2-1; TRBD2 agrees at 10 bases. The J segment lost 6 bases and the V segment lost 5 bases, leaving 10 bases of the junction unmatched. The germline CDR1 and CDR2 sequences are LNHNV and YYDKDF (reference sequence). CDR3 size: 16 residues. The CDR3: CATSRGSGGGVNEQFF. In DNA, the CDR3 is TGTGCCACCAGCCGGGGGAGCGGGGGGGGGGTCAATGAGCAGTTCTTC. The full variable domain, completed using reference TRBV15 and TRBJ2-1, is DAMVIQNPRYQVTQFGKPVTLSCSQTLNHNVMYWYQQKSSQAPKLLFHYYDKDFNNEADTPDNFQSRRPNTSFCFLDIRSPGLGDTAMYLCATSRGSGGGVNEQFFGPGTRLTVL.

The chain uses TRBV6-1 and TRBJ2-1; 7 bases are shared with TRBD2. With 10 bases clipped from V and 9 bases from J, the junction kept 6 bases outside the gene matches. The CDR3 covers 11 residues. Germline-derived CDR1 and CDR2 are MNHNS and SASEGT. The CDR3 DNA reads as TGTGCCATCCCCTGGGGGGGTGAGCAGTTCTTC. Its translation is CAIPWGGEQFF.

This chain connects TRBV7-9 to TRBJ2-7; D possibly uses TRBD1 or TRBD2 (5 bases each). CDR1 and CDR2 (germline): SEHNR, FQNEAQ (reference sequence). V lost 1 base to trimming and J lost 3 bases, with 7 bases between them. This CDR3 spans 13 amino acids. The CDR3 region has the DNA TGTGCCAGCAGCTTAGGAGGGGTCTACGAGCAGTACTTC. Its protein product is CASSLGGVYEQYF.

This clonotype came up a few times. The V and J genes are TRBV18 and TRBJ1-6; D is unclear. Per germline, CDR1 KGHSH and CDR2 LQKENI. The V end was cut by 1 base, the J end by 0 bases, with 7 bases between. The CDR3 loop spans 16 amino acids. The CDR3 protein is CASSPLGSSYNSPLHF. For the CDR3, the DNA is TGTGCCAGCTCACCACTCGGGAGCTCCTATAATTCACCCCTCCACTTT.

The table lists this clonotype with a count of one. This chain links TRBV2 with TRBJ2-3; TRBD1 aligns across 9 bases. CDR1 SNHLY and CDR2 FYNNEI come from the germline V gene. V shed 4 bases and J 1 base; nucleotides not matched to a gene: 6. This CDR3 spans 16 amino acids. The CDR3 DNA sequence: TGTGCCAGCAGTGTCCTGGGACAGGGTGGCACAGATACGCAGTATTTT. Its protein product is CASSVLGQGGTDTQYF. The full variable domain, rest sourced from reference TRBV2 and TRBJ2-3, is EPEVTQTPSHQVTQMGQEVILRCVPISNHLYFYWYRQILGQKVEFLVSFYNNEISEKSEIFDDQFSVERPDGSNFTLKIRSTKLEDSAMYFCASSVLGQGGTDTQYFGPGTRLTVL.

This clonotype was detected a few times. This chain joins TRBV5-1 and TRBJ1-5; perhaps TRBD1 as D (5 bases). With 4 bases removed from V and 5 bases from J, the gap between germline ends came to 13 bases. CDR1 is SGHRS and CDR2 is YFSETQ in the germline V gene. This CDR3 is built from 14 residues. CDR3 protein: CASSPKLGDQPQHF. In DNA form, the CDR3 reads TGCGCCAGCAGCCCAAAATTGGGGGATCAGCCCCAGCATTTT.

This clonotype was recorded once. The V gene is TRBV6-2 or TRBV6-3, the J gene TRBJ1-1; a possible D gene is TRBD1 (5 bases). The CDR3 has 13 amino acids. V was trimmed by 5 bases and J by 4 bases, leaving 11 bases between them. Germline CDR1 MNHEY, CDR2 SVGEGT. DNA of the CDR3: TGTGCCAGCAGTGGAGGAAGGGGCACTGAAGCTTTCTTT. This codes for CASSGGRGTEAFF.

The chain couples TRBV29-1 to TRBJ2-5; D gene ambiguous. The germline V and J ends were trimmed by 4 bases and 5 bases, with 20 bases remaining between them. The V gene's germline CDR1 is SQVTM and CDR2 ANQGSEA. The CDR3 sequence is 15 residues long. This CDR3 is CSVGPHLRPGETQYF. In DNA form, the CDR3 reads TGCAGCGTTGGGCCCCACCTCCGGCCTGGGGAGACCCAGTACTTC.

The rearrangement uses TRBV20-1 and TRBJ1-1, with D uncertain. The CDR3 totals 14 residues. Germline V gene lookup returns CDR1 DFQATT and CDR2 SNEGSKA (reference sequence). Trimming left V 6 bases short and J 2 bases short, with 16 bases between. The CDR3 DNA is TGCAGTGCCCCTCCGGTTTTAGGAAACACTGAAGCTTTCTTT. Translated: CSAPPVLGNTEAFF.

The CDR3 sequence: CSARMTGSSYNSPLHF. The CDR3 nucleotides read TGCAGTGCTAGAATGACGGGGAGCTCCTATAATTCACCCCTCCACTTT. V gene TRBV20-1 combines with J gene TRBJ1-6; no clear D gene. The CDR3 spans 16 residues. CDR1 DFQATT and CDR2 SNEGSKA come from the germline V gene (reference sequence). V shed 2 bases and J shed 0 bases, with 11 bases lying between them.

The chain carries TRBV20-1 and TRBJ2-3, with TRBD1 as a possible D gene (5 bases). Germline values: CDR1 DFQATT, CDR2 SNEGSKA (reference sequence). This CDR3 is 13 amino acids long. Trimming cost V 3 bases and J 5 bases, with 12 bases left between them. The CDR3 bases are TGCAGTGCTAGTGCCAGGGCTGAAGATACGCAGTATTTT. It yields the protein CSASARAEDTQYF.